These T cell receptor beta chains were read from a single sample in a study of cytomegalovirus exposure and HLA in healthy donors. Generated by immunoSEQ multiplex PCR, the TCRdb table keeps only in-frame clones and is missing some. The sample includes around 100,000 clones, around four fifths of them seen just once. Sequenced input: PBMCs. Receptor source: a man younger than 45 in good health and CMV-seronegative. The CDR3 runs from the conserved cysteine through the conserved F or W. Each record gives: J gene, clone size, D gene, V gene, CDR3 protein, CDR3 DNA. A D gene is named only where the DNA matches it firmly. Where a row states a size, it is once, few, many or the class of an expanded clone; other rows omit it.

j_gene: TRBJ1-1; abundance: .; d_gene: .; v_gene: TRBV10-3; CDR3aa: CAISDRGRADTEAFF; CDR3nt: TGTGCCATCAGTGATCGCGGGCGTGCGGACACTGAAGCTTTCTTT
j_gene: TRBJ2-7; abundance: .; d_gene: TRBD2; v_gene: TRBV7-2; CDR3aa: CASSFSGTSLGEQYF; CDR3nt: TGTGCCAGCAGCTTTTCCGGGACTAGCCTTGGCGAGCAGTACTTC
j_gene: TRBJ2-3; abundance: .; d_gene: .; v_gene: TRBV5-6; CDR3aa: CASSLARGDTQYF; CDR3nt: TGTGCCAGCAGCTTGGCCAGAGGAGATACGCAGTATTTT
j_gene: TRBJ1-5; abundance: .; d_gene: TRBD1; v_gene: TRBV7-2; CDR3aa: CASSYRDSWGNQPQHF; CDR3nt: TGTGCCAGCAGCTACCGGGACAGCTGGGGAAATCAGCCCCAGCATTTT
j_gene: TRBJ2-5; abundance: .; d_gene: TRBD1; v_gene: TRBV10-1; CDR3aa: CASSVGQANQETQYF; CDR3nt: TGCGCCAGCAGTGTAGGACAGGCGAACCAAGAGACCCAGTACTTC
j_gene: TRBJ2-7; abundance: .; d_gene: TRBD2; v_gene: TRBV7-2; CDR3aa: CASSLLGGGKGEQYF; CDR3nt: TGTGCCAGCAGCTTACTGGGGGGAGGGAAAGGGGAGCAGTACTTC
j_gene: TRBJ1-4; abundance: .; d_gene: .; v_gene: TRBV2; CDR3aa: CASSEGPANEKLFF; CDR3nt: TGTGCCAGCAGTGAAGGTCCAGCTAATGAAAAACTGTTTTTT
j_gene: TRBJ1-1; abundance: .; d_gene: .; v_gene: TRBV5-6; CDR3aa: CASSLGAGVWF; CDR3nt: TGTGCCAGCAGCTTAGGGGCAGGGGTGTGGTTC
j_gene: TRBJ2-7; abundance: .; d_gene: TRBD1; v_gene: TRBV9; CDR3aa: CASSRDRLSEQYF; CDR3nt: TGTGCCAGCAGCCGGGACAGGCTATCTGAGCAGTACTTC
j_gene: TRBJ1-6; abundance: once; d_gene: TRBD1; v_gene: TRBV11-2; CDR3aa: CASSLAGGGTDPSPLHF; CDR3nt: TGTGCCAGCAGCTTGGCTGGAGGGGGGACAGACCCTTCACCCCTCCACTTT
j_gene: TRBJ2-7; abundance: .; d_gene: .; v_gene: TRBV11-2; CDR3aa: CASSLGDRAAGSLLF; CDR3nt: TGTGCCAGCAGCTTAGGAGATAGGGCGGCAGGGTCTTTATTATTC
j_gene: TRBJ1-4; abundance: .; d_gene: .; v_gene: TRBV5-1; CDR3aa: CASMAGTSTNEKLFF; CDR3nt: TGCGCCAGCATGGCGGGTACCTCAACTAATGAAAAACTGTTTTTT
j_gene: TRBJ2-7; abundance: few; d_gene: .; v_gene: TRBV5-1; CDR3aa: CASSLDSQVIREQYF; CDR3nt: TGCGCCAGCAGCTTGGATTCCCAGGTAATTCGCGAGCAGTACTTC
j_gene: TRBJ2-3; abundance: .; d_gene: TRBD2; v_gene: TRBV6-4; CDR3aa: CASSDSTSGNTDTQYF; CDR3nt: TGTGCCAGCAGTGACTCGACTAGCGGGAACACAGATACGCAGTATTTT
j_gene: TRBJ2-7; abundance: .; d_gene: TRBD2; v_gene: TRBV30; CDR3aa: CAWMTSGTGEQYF; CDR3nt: TGTGCCTGGATGACTAGCGGGACGGGCGAGCAGTACTTC
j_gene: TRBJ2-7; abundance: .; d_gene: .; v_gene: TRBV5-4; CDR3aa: CASSLSHYEQYF; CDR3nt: TGTGCCAGCAGCTTGTCACACTACGAGCAGTACTTC
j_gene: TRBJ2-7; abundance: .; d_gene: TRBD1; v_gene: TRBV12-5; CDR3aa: CASGLGTGTFEQYF; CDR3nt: TGTGCTAGTGGTTTGGGGACAGGGACTTTCGAGCAGTACTTC
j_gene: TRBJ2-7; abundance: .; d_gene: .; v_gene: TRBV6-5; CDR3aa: CASSYNNYEQYF; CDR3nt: TGTGCCAGCAGTTACAATAACTACGAGCAGTACTTC
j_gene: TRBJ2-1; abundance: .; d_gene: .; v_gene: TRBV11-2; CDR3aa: CASSKTERENEQFF; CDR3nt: TGTGCCAGCAGCAAGACAGAGCGTGAGAATGAGCAGTTCTTC
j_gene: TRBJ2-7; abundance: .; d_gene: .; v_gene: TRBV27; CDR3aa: CASSSVDRSYEQYF; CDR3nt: TGTGCCAGCAGTTCCGTGGACAGATCCTACGAGCAGTACTTC
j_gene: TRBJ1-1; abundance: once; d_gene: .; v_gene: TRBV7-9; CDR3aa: CASSFGERTEAFF; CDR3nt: TGTGCCAGCAGCTTCGGGGAGAGAACTGAAGCTTTCTTT
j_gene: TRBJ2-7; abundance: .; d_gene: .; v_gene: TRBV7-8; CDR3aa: CASSLELAYEQYF; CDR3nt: TGTGCCAGCAGCTTAGAACTAGCTTACGAGCAGTACTTC
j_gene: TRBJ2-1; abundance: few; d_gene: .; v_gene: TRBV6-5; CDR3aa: CASSPGDTLNEQFF; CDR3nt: TGTGCCAGCAGTCCTGGGGACACCCTCAATGAGCAGTTCTTC
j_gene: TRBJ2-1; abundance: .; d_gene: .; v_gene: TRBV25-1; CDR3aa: CASSEGGRQFF; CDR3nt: TGTGCCAGCAGTGAGGGGGGAAGGCAGTTCTTC
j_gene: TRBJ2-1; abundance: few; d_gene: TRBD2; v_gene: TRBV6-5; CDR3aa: CASSYEAGFVNEQFF; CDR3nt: TGTGCCAGCAGTTACGAAGCGGGGTTTGTCAATGAGCAGTTCTTC
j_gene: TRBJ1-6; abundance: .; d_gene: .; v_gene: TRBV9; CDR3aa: CASSVDRENNSPLHF; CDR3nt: TGTGCCAGCAGCGTAGACAGGGAAAATAATTCACCCCTCCACTTT
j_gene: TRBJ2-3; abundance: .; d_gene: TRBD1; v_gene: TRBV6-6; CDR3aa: CASSYDRVPDTQYF; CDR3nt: TGTGCCAGCAGTTACGACAGGGTCCCAGATACGCAGTATTTT
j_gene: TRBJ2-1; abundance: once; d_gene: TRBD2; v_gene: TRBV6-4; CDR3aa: CASSDRAGGAAEQFF; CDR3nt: TGTGCCAGCAGTGACAGGGCGGGAGGGGCGGCTGAGCAGTTCTTC
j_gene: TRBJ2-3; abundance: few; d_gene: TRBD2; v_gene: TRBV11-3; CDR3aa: CASSPRSLAGTDTQYF; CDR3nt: TGTGCCAGCAGCCCCCGTTCACTAGCGGGGACAGATACGCAGTATTTT
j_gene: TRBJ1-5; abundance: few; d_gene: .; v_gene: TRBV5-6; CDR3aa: CASSFRDLSNQPQHF; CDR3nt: TGTGCCAGCAGCTTCCGGGATCTTAGCAATCAGCCCCAGCATTTT
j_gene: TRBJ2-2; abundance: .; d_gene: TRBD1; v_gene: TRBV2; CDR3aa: CASRETGVNTGELFF; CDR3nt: TGTGCCAGCCGGGAGACAGGGGTGAACACCGGGGAGCTGTTTTTT
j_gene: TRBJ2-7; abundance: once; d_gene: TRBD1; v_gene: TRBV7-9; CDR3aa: CASSSRDSSYEQYF; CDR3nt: TGTGCCAGCAGCAGCCGGGACAGCTCCTACGAGCAGTACTTC
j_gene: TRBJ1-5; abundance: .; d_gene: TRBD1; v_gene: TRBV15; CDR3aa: CATSIGQDNQPQHF; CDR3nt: TGTGCCACCAGCATAGGACAGGACAATCAGCCCCAGCATTTT
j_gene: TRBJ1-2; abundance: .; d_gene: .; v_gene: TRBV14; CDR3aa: CASSQDLSANYGYTF; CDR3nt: TGTGCCAGCAGCCAAGATCTATCGGCTAACTATGGCTACACCTTC
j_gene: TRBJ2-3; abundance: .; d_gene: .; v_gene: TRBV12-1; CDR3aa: CASSFSGRSTDTQYF; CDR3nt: TGTGCCAGCAGCTTTTCAGGGAGGAGTACAGATACGCAGTATTTT
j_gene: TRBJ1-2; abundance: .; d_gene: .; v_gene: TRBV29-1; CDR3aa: CSVPRQTYGYTF; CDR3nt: TGCAGCGTCCCCCGACAGACCTATGGCTACACCTTC
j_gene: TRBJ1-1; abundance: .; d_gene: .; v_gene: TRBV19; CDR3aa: CASSIGAGANTEAFF; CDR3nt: TGTGCCAGTAGTATCGGGGCAGGGGCGAACACTGAAGCTTTCTTT
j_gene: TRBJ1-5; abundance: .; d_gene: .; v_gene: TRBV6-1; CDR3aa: CASRDGEGPQHF; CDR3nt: TGTGCCAGCAGGGACGGGGAAGGGCCCCAGCATTTT
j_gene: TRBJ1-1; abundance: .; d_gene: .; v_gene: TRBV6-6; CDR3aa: CASSYGMNTEAFF; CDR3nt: TGTGCCAGCAGTTACGGCATGAACACTGAAGCTTTCTTT
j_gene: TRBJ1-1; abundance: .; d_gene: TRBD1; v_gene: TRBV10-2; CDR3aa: CASSGWGQKNTEAFF; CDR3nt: TGCGCCAGCAGTGGGTGGGGACAGAAGAACACTGAAGCTTTCTTT
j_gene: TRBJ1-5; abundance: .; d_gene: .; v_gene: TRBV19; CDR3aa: CASRRPTLNQPQHF; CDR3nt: TGTGCCAGTAGACGCCCGACACTGAATCAGCCCCAGCATTTT
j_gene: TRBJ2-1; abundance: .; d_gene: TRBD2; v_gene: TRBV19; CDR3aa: CASSLGTSGMSLNEQFF; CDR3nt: TGTGCCAGTAGTCTCGGGACTAGCGGGATGAGTTTAAATGAGCAGTTCTTC
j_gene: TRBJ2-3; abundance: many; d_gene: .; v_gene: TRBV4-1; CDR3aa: CASSQPGTDTQYF; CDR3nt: TGCGCCAGCAGCCAACCGGGAACAGATACGCAGTATTTT
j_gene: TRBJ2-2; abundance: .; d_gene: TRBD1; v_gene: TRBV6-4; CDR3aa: CASSDSGQGATGELFF; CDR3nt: TGTGCCAGCAGTGACTCGGGACAGGGGGCGACCGGGGAGCTGTTTTTT
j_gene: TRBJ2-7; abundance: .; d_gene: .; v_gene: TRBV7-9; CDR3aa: CASSPRTPYEQYF; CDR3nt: TGTGCCAGCAGCCCCAGGACACCTTACGAGCAGTACTTC
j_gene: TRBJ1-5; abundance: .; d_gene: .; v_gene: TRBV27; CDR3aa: CASSPGGSNQPQHF; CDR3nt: TGTGCCAGCAGCCCCGGTGGTAGCAATCAGCCCCAGCATTTT
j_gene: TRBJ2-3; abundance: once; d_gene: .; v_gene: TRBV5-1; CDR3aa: CASSLDSARKDTQYF; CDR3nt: TGCGCCAGCAGCTTGGATAGCGCAAGGAAGGATACGCAGTATTTT
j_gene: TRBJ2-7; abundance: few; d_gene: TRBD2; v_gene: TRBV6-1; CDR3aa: CASSESLAGGPNYEQYF; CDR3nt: TGTGCCAGCAGTGAGTCCCTAGCGGGAGGGCCCAACTACGAGCAGTACTTC
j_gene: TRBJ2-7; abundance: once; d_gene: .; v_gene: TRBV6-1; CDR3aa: CASSVGATYYEQYF; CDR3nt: TGTGCCAGCAGTGTTGGGGCAACCTACTACGAGCAGTACTTC